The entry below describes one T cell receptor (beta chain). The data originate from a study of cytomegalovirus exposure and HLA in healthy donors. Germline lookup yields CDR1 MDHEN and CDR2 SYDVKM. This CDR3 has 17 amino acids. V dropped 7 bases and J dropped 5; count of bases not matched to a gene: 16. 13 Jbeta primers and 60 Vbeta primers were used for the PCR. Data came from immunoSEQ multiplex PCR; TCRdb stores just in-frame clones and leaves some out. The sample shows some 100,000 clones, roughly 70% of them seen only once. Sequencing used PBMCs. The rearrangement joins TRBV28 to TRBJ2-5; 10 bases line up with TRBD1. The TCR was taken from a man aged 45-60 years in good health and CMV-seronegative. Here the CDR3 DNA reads TGTGCCAGCACGTTCCTAGGGAGGACAGGGGGACTGGAGACCCAGTACTTC. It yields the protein CASTFLGRTGGLETQYF.